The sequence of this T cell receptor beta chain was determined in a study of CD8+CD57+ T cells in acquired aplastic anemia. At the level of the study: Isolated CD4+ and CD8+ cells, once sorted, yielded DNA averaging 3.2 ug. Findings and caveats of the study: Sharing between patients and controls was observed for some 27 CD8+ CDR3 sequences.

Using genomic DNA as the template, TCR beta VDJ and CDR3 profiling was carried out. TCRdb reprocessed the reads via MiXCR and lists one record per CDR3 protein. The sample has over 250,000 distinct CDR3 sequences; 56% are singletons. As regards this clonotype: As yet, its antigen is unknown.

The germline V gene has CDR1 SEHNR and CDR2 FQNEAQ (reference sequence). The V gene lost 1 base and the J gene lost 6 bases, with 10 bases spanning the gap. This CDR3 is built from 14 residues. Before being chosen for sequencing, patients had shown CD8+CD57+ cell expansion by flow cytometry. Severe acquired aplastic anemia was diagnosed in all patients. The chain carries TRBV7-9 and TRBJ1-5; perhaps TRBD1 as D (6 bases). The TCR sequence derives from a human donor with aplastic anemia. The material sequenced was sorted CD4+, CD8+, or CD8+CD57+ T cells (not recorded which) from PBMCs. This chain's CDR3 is CASSLVQGPQPQHF. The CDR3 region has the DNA TGTGCCAGCAGCTTAGTCCAGGGGCCTCAGCCCCAGCATTTT.